In its sample, the clone carrying this T cell receptor (beta chain) was seen a few times. This sample stems from a study of blood T cells in healthy people across ages. Sample-barcoded 5' priming and a J-beta primer mix drove a second PCR of about 6 to 12 cycles. TCRdb passed the 5' RACE reads through MiXCR, listing each CDR3 protein once. The table shows roughly 1.5 million distinct CDR3 sequences, with approximately 42% occurring only once. The CDR3 contains 14 residues. Trimming removed 8 bases from V and 7 bases from J; junction bases left unmatched: 10. CDR1 is MNHNY, CDR2 SVGAGI, per germline (reference sequence).

The sequence was obtained from a woman aged 18-30 years in good health. This chain links TRBV6-6 with TRBJ1-5, with TRBD1 matching over 8 bases. Sequenced: blood. CDR3 nucleotide sequence: TGTGCCAGCGCGGACAGGGAAATGTGGCAGCCCCAGCATTTT. Its translation is CASADREMWQPQHF.